A selection of T cell receptor beta chains follows, all from one sample in a study of shared T cell receptors in the human thymus. Assay: immunoSEQ multiplex PCR; the TCRdb copy retains only in-frame clones and omits some. This table has under 700,000 clones, approximately 80% appearing once. These data were also filed under a second study, of human thymus T cells.

Sequenced: thymocytes. Every receptor here comes from a boy under two years old with a congenital heart defect. CDR3s include the opening cysteine and the closing phenylalanine or tryptophan. D genes are given only for firm matches. Not every row has a clone size; where given, it reads once, few, many or a size class.

J | size | D | V | DNA | CDR3
TRBJ2-1 | NA | NA | TRBV28 | TGTGCCAGCAGTTTGCCTACCGGAGGTCAGTTCTTC | CASSLPTGGQFF
TRBJ2-1 | NA | TRBD1 | TRBV28 | TGTGCCAGCAGTTCCAGGGGGCGAAAATCCTACAATGAGCAGTTCTTC | CASSSRGRKSYNEQFF
TRBJ2-5 | NA | TRBD2 | TRBV28 | TGTGCCAGCAGCCGACTAGCGCACGAGACCCAGTACTTC | CASSRLAHETQYF
TRBJ2-5 | NA | TRBD2 | TRBV11-3 | TGTGCCAGCAGCTGCCCCGGGACTAGCGGGAGGGGGCAAGAGACCCAGTACTTC | CASSCPGTSGRGQETQYF
TRBJ1-3 | once | NA | TRBV27 | TGTGCCAGCAGATCGGACAGCCTCTACTCTGGAAACACCATATATTTT | CASRSDSLYSGNTIYF
TRBJ2-1 | NA | NA | TRBV11-3 | TGTGCCAGCAGCTTAGATAGCTCCAATGAGCAGTTCTTC | CASSLDSSNEQFF
TRBJ2-7 | NA | TRBD1 | TRBV5-6 | TGTGCCAGCAGCGTGGTCGACAGGGGGGGGTACGAGCAGTACTTC | CASSVVDRGGYEQYF
TRBJ2-1 | NA | TRBD1 | TRBV11-2 | TGTGCCAGCAGCTTTATCCCGGACAGGGGGGTAGGGTCCTACAATGAGCAGTTCTTC | CASSFIPDRGVGSYNEQFF
TRBJ2-2 | NA | NA | TRBV28 | TGTGCCAGCAGTCTAACAGGGACCGGGGAGCTGTTTTTT | CASSLTGTGELFF
TRBJ2-2 | NA | TRBD2 | TRBV6-5 | TGTGCCAGCAGGCGTCGGGGGGCCGGGGAGCTGTTTTTT | CASRRRGAGELFF
TRBJ1-5 | NA | NA | TRBV6-5 | TGTGCCAGCAGTTATTCATACAGGGACGGCAATCAGCCCCAGCATTTT | CASSYSYRDGNQPQHF
TRBJ2-1 | NA | TRBD2 | TRBV30 | TGTGCCTGGAGTGCCTCCGGGGGGGACAATGAGCAGTTCTTC | CAWSASGGDNEQFF
TRBJ2-1 | NA | NA | TRBV15 | TGTGCCACCAGCAGAGATGCTGCGAGCTCCTACAATGAGCAGTTCTTC | CATSRDAASSYNEQFF
TRBJ2-3 | NA | NA | TRBV28 | TGTGCCAGCAGTCCACGCCAGGGCTCAGATACGCAGTATTTT | CASSPRQGSDTQYF
TRBJ2-7 | few | TRBD1 | TRBV5-8 | TGTGCCAGCAGCTTGAAGGGACAGGGGGCCTACGAGCAGTACTTC | CASSLKGQGAYEQYF
TRBJ2-7 | NA | TRBD2 | TRBV7-8 | TGTGCCAGCAGCTTAGCGCTAGCGGGTACGGGGTACGAGCAGTACTTC | CASSLALAGTGYEQYF
TRBJ2-3 | NA | NA | TRBV27 | TGTGCCAGCAGTTTTCTACAGGGCACAGATACGCAGTATTTT | CASSFLQGTDTQYF
TRBJ2-3 | few | TRBD1 | TRBV7-6 | TGTGCCAGCAGCTTCTCCCCACAAACAGGGACAGGAAGCACAGATACGCAGTATTTT | CASSFSPQTGTGSTDTQYF
TRBJ1-1 | few | TRBD1 | TRBV14 | TGTGCCAGCAGCCTCAGGACAGGGAACGTCACTGAAGCTTTCTTT | CASSLRTGNVTEAFF
TRBJ2-1 | once | TRBD2 | TRBV19 | TGTGCCAGTACCAAGGGACTAGCGGGGAACAATGAGCAGTTCTTC | CASTKGLAGNNEQFF
TRBJ2-5 | NA | NA | TRBV2 | TGTGCCAGCAGGCAAACCGGGGAAGAGACCCAGTACTTC | CASRQTGEETQYF
TRBJ1-1 | NA | NA | TRBV19 | TGTGCCAGTAGCAGGGGGAACACTGAAGCTTTCTTT | CASSRGNTEAFF
TRBJ2-1 | NA | NA | TRBV7-8 | TGTGCCAGCAGCTTAGTTGCGGACAATGAGCAGTTCTTC | CASSLVADNEQFF
TRBJ2-1 | NA | NA | TRBV25-1 | TGTGCCAGCAGTGCCCCCGGGGGGCGGGATGAGCAGTTCTTC | CASSAPGGRDEQFF
TRBJ2-5 | NA | TRBD1 | TRBV11-2 | TGTGCCAGCAGCTACGACAGGGACACGGAGACCCAGTACTTC | CASSYDRDTETQYF
TRBJ1-2 | NA | TRBD1 | TRBV4-3 | TGCGCCAGCAGCCCCAGCAGGGGGCGAGGCGGCTACACCTTC | CASSPSRGRGGYTF
TRBJ1-4 | NA | NA | TRBV18 | TGTGCCAGCTCACCACCGGGGCCAACTAATGAAAAACTGTTTTTT | CASSPPGPTNEKLFF
TRBJ2-7 | NA | TRBD1 | TRBV7-2 | TGTGCCAGCAGCTTGAGACAGGGGGACGAGCAGTACTTC | CASSLRQGDEQYF
TRBJ2-3 | NA | NA | TRBV5-1 | TGCGCCAGCAGCACCCAGACTAGTGGCGCAGATACGCAGTATTTT | CASSTQTSGADTQYF
TRBJ2-7 | NA | NA | TRBV19 | TGTGCCAGTAGTCCAGAGACAGGTTGGTCCTACGAGCAGTACTTC | CASSPETGWSYEQYF
TRBJ1-1 | NA | TRBD1 | TRBV10-3 | TGTGCCATCAGTCCATCCCGACAGGGAGACACTGAAGCTTTCTTT | CAISPSRQGDTEAFF
TRBJ1-1 | NA | TRBD1 | TRBV6-5 | TGTGCCAGCAGTTACGGTGACAGGGTGAACACTGAAGCTTTCTTT | CASSYGDRVNTEAFF
TRBJ1-2 | NA | NA | TRBV21-1 | TGTGCCAGCAGGGCTTGGGGGCGGGCCTATGGCTACACCTTC | CASRAWGRAYGYTF
TRBJ2-5 | NA | NA | TRBV4-3 | TGCGCCAGCAGCCAAGAGCCTAGCGCACAACAAGAGACCCAGTACTTC | CASSQEPSAQQETQYF
TRBJ2-1 | few | NA | TRBV29-1 | TGCAGCTCGGGGATGTCCCGGGACACCAACCCCCTCAGCTCCTACAATGAGCAGTTCTTC | CSSGMSRDTNPLSSYNEQFF
TRBJ1-4 | NA | NA | TRBV5-6 | TGTGCCAGCAGCTTGGGGCGATCGGTCCAGGGACTGTATGAAAAACTGTTTTTT | CASSLGRSVQGLYEKLFF
TRBJ2-5 | few | TRBD2 | TRBV7-2 | TGTGCCAGCAGCTTAGATAGCAGACTAGCGGGAGTTCAAGAGACCCAGTACTTC | CASSLDSRLAGVQETQYF
TRBJ1-3 | NA | NA | TRBV4-3 | TGCGCCAGCAGCCAAGATCGGGGATTAGCTGGGAACACCATATATTTT | CASSQDRGLAGNTIYF
TRBJ1-5 | NA | TRBD1 | TRBV4-3 | TGCGCCAGCAGCCAAGCTTTCAGGGGGCACGGTCAGCCCCAGCATTTT | CASSQAFRGHGQPQHF
TRBJ2-2 | NA | NA | TRBV7-6 | TGTGCCAGCAGCTCGGGGGACACCGGGGAGCTGTTTTTT | CASSSGDTGELFF
TRBJ2-2 | NA | NA | TRBV5-8 | TGTGCCAGCAGCTTCGGAGGGGCGGGTAACACCGGGGAGCTGTTTTTT | CASSFGGAGNTGELFF
TRBJ2-1 | once | TRBD2 | TRBV29-1 | TGCAGCGCCCCAAACCTGGGACTAGCGGCGCTCCCAGAAATGAGGGAGCAGTTCTTC | CSAPNLGLAALPEMREQFF
TRBJ2-5 | NA | TRBD1 | TRBV7-2 | TGTGCCAGCAGCTCGGGACAGGGTGGAGAGACCCAGTACTTC | CASSSGQGGETQYF
TRBJ1-1 | NA | TRBD1 | TRBV5-1 | TGCGCCAGCAGCCCCTTTACACAGACAGGGGCCCTGAGGACTGAAGCTTTCTTT | CASSPFTQTGALRTEAFF
TRBJ2-7 | NA | TRBD2 | TRBV4-1 | TGCGCCAGCAGCCAAACTAGCGGGAATTCATACGAGCAGTACTTC | CASSQTSGNSYEQYF
TRBJ1-5 | NA | NA | TRBV30 | TGTGCCTACTCCCACTACAGGGTGAATCAGCCCCAGCATTTT | CAYSHYRVNQPQHF
TRBJ2-7 | NA | NA | TRBV19 | TGTCCACCACGGGGAACCTACGAGCAGTACTTC | CPPRGTYEQYF
TRBJ1-3 | few | TRBD1 | TRBV4-3 | TGCGCCAGCAGCCAAACCAAGACAGGGGCTGGAAACACCATATATTTT | CASSQTKTGAGNTIYF
TRBJ1-4 | NA | NA | TRBV4-1 | TGCGCCAGCAGCCCCCGAGGGGGGGCGCCTAATGAAAAACTGTTTTTT | CASSPRGGAPNEKLFF
TRBJ2-3 | few | NA | TRBV29-1 | TGCAGCTTCCGGGACACCGACACAGATACGCAGTATTTT | CSFRDTDTDTQYF
TRBJ2-7 | NA | NA | TRBV30 | TGTGCCTGGAGAGAGAATAGCGGTGCCTACGAGCAGTACTTC | CAWRENSGAYEQYF
TRBJ2-7 | NA | TRBD1 | TRBV27 | TGTGCCAAAGGACAGGGCTGCGAGCAGTACTTC | CAKGQGCEQYF
TRBJ2-7 | NA | NA | TRBV9 | TGTGCCAGCAGCCCTCGGACTAACAAGGACGAGCAGTACTTC | CASSPRTNKDEQYF